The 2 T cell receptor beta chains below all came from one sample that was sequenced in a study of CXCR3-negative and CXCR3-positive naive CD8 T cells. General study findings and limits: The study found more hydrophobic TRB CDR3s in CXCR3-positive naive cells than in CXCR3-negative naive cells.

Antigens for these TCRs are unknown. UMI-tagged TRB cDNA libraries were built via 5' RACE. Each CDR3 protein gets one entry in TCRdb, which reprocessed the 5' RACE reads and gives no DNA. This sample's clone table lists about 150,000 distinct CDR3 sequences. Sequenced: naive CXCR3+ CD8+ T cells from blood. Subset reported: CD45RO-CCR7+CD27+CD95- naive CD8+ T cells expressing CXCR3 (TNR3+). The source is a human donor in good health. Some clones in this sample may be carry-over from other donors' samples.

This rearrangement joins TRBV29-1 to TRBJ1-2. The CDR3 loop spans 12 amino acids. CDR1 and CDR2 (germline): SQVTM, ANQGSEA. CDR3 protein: CSVSEENYGYTF.

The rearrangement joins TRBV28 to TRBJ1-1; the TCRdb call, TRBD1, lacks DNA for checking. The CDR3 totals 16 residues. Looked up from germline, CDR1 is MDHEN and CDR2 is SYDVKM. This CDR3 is CASSSRLGQGDVEAFF.